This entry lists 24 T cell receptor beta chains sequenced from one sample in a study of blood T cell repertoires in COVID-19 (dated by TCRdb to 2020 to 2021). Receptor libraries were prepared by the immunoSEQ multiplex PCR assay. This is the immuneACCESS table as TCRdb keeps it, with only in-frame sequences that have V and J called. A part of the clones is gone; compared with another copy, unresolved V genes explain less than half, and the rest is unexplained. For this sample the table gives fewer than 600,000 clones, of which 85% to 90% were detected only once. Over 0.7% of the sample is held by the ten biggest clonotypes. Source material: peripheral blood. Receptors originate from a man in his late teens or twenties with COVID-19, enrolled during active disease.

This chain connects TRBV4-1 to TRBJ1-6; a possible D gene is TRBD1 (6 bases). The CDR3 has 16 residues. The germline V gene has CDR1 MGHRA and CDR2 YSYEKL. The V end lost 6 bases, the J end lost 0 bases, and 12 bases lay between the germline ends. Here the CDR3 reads CASRETGSSYNSPLHF. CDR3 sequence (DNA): TGCGCCAGCAGAGAAACAGGGAGCTCCTATAATTCACCCCTCCACTTT.

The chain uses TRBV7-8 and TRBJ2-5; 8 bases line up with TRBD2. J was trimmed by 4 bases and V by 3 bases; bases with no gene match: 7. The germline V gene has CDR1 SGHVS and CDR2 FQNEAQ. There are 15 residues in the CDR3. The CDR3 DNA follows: TGTGCCAGCAGCTTTTTGGGACTAGTATTAGAGACCCAGTACTTC. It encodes CASSFLGLVLETQYF. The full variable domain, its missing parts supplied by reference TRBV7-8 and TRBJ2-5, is GAGVSQSPRYKVAKRGQDVALRCDPISGHVSLFWYQQALGQGPEFLTYFQNEAQLDKSGLPSDRFFAERPEGSVSTLKIQRTQQEDSAVYLCASSFLGLVLETQYFGPGTRLLVL.

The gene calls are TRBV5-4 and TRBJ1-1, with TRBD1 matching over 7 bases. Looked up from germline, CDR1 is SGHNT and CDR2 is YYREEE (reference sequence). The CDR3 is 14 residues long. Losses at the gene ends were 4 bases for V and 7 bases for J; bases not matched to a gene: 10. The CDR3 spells CASSPDRVRGEAFF. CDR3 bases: TGTGCCAGCAGCCCAGACAGGGTCAGGGGTGAAGCTTTCTTT.

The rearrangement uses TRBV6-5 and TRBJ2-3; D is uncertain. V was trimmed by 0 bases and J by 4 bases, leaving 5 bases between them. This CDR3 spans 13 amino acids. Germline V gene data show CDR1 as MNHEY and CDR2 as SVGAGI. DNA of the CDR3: TGTGCCAGCAGTTACTCGTGGCCAGATACGCAGTATTTT. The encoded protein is CASSYSWPDTQYF.

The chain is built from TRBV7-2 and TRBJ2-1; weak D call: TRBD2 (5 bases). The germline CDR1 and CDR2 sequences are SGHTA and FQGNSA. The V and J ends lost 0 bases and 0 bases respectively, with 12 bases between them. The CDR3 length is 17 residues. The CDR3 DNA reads TGTGCCAGCAGCTTAGCGCCGGGGATAAGCTCCTACAATGAGCAGTTCTTC. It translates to CASSLAPGISSYNEQFF.

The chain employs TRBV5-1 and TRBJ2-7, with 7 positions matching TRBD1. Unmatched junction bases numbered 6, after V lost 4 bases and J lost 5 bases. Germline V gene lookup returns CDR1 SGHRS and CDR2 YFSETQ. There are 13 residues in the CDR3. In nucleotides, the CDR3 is TGCGCCAGCAGCCTTACAGGGGACCACGAGCAGTACTTC. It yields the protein CASSLTGDHEQYF.

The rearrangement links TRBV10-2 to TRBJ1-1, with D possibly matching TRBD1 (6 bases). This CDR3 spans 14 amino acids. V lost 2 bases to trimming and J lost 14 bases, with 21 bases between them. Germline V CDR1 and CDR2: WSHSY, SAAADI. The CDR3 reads CASSEITGPLEGFF. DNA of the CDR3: TGCGCCAGCAGTGAGATTACAGGGCCCCTGGAAGGGTTCTTT.

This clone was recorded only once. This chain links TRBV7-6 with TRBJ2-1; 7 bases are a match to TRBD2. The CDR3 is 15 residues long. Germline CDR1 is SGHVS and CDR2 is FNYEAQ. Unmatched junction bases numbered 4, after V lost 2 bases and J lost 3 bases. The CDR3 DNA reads TGTGCCAGCAGCTTATCGGCGGGGGTCTACAATGAGCAGTTCTTC. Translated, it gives CASSLSAGVYNEQFF.

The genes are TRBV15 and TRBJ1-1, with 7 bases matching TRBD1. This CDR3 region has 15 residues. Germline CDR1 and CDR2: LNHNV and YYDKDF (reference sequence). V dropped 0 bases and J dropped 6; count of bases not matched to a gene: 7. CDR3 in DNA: TGTGCCACCAGCAGAGATAAGGGGGCGAAGGCTGAAGCTTTCTTT. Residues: CATSRDKGAKAEAFF.

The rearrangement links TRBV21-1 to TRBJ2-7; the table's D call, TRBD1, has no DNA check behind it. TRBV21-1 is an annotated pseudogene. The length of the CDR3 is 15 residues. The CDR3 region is CASTIRSQGLYEQYF. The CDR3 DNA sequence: TGTGCCAGCACCATTAGGTCACAGGGGCTCTACGAGCAGTACTTC.

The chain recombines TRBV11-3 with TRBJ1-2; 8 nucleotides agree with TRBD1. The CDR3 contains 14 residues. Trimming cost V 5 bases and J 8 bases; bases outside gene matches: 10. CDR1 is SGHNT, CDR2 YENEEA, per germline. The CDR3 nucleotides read TGTGCCAGCAGCAACAAAGGACAGGGTAACGGCTACACCTTC. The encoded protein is CASSNKGQGNGYTF.

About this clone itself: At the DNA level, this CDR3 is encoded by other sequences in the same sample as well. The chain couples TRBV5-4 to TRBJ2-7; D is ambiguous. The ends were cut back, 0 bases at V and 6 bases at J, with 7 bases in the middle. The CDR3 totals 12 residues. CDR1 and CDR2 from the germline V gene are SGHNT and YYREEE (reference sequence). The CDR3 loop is CASSLGRGEQYF. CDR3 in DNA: TGTGCCAGCAGCTTGGGTCGAGGCGAGCAGTACTTC.

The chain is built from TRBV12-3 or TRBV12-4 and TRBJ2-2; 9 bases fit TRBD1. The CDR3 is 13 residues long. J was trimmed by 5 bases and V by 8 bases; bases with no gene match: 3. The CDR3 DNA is TGTGCCAGCGGACAGGGGTGGACCGGGGAGCTGTTTTTT. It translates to CASGQGWTGELFF.

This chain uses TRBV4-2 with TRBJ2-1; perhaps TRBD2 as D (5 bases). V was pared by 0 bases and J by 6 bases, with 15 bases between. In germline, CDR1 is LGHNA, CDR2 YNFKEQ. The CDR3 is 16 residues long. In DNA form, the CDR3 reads TGTGCCAGCAGCCAAGACCCAGGAGGTGTAATCAATGAGCAGTTCTTC. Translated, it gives CASSQDPGGVINEQFF.

CDR3 DNA: TGTGCCAGCTCACCATCGGTGGCCGGGGAGCTGTTTTTT. It encodes CASSPSVAGELFF. The chain recombines TRBV18 with TRBJ2-2; D gene ambiguous. This CDR3 region has 13 residues. CDR1 and CDR2 (germline): KGHSH, LQKENI. Trimming shortened V by 2 bases and J by 6 bases, and 7 bases separated the two germline ends. The full variable domain, with the rest looked up from reference TRBV18 and TRBJ2-2, is NAGVMQNPRHLVRRRGQEARLRCSPMKGHSHVYWYRQLPEEGLKFMVYLQKENIIDESGMPKERFSAEFPKEGPSILRIQQVVRGDSAAYFCASSPSVAGELFFGEGSRLTVL.

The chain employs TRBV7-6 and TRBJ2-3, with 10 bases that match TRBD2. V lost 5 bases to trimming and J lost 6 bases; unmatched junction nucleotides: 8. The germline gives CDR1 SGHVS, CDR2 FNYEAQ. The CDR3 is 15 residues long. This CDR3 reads CASSPLGLARDTQYF. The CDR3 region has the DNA TGTGCCAGCAGCCCCCTGGGACTAGCGAGGGATACGCAGTATTTT.

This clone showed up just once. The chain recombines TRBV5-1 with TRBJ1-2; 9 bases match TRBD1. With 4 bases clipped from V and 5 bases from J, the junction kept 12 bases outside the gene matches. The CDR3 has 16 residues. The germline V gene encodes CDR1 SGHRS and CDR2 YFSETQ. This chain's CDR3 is CASSQRNRGQLYGYTF. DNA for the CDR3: TGCGCCAGCAGCCAAAGAAACAGGGGGCAGCTATATGGCTACACCTTC.

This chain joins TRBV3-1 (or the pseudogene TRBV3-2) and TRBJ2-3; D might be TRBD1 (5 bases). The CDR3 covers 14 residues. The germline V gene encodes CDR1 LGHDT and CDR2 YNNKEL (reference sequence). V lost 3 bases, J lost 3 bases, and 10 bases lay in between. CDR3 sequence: CASSHRQSTDTQYF. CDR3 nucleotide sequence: TGTGCCAGCAGCCATCGACAGTCTACAGATACGCAGTATTTT.

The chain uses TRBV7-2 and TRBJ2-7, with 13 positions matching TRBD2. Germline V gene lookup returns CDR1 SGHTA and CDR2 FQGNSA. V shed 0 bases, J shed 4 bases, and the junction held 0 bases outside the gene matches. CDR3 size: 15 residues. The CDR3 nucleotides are TGTGCCAGCAGCTTAGCGGGACTAGCGGGGTACGAGCAGTACTTC. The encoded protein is CASSLAGLAGYEQYF.

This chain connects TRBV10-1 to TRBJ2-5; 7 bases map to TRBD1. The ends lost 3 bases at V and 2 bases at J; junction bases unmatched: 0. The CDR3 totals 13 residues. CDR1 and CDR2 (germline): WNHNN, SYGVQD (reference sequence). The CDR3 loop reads CASSDRGQETQYF. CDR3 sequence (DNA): TGCGCCAGCAGTGACAGGGGGCAAGAGACCCAGTACTTC.

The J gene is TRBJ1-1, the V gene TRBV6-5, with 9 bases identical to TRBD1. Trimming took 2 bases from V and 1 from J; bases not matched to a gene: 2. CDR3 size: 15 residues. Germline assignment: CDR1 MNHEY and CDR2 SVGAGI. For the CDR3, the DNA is TGTGCCAGCAGTTACCCGGGACAGGGGAACACTGAAGCTTTCTTT. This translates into CASSYPGQGNTEAFF.

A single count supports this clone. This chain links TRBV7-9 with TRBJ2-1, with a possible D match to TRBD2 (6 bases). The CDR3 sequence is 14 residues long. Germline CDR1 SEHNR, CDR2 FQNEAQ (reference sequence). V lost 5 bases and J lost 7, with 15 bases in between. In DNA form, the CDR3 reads TGTGCCAGCAGCCGCGGGACTGACTGGAATGAGCAGTTCTTC. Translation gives CASSRGTDWNEQFF.

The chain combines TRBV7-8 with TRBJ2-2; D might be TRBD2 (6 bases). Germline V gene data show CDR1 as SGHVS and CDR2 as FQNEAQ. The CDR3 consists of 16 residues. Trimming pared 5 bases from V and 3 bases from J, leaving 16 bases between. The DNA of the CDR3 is TGTGCCAGCAGCCCCGTGGGGGGAAGGGACACCGGGGAGCTGTTTTTT. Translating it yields CASSPVGGRDTGELFF.

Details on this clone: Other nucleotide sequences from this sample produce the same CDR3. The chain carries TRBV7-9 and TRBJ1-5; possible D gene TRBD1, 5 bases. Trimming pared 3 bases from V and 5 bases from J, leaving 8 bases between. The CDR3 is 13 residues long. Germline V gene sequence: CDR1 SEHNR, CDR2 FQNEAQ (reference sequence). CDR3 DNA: TGTGCCAGCAGCTTGGGGGGGGATCAGCCCCAGCATTTT. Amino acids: CASSLGGDQPQHF.